Each of the 29 T cell receptor beta chains below was sequenced from the same sample in a study of blood T cells in healthy people across ages. Primed by a sample-barcoded 5' primer and a J-beta primer mix, a second PCR proceeded for roughly 6 to 12 cycles. TCRdb reprocessed the 5' RACE reads via MiXCR and lists one record per CDR3 protein. The table lists 870,000 or so distinct CDR3 sequences, around 26% of them singletons. Material: blood. Every receptor here comes from a woman of 80 years or more in good health.

In its sample, this clonotype was seen a few times. A much larger clone lies one base from this, so it may be a read error. CDR3 coding DNA: TGTGCCAGCAGGTACGGGCTTCCCTACAATGAGCAGTTCTTC. It yields the protein CASRYGLPYNEQFF. The chain couples TRBV6-5 to TRBJ2-1; D is uncertain. CDR3 length equals 14 residues. Germline V gene data show CDR1 as MNHEY and CDR2 as SVGAGI. V was trimmed by 6 bases and J by 2 bases, leaving 11 bases between them.

The J gene is TRBJ2-1, the V gene TRBV2, with a tentative D call TRBD2 (7 bases). V lost 6 bases, J lost 4 bases, and 13 bases lay in between. CDR3 length: 14 amino acids. Germline-derived CDR1 and CDR2 are SNHLY and FYNNEI. The CDR3 DNA is TGTGCCAGCAGGAGGGAGGGGGGGTACAATGAGCAGTTCTTC. Translation: CASRREGGYNEQFF.

This clonotype has ten or more counts. The V call is TRBV7-8, the J call TRBJ2-1; perhaps TRBD1 as D (6 bases). CDR1 and CDR2 (germline): SGHVS, FQNEAQ. V dropped 4 bases and J dropped 1 base, with 14 bases sitting between them. The CDR3 consists of 16 residues. The CDR3 region has the DNA TGTGCCAGCAGCTCAAACCACAGGGTATCCTACAATGAGCAGTTCTTC. This gives the protein CASSSNHRVSYNEQFF.

The genes are TRBV5-1 and TRBJ1-5, with 9 bases identical to TRBD1. V lost 4 bases to trimming and J lost 6 bases; unmatched junction nucleotides: 8. The CDR3 sequence is 15 residues long. CDR1 SGHRS and CDR2 YFSETQ come from the germline V gene. CDR3 DNA: TGCGCCAGCAGCAGTACAGGGGGCGGCGGTCAGCCCCAGCATTTT. It encodes CASSSTGGGGQPQHF.

This clonotype was found a few times. The chain has TRBV28 and TRBJ1-1; D gene unclear. CDR3 length equals 13 residues. Trimming cost V 7 bases and J 6 bases, with 15 bases left between them. CDR1 and CDR2 from the germline V gene are MDHEN and SYDVKM. The CDR3 is CASTRPNGPEAFF. The CDR3 DNA follows: TGTGCCAGCACCCGACCTAATGGGCCTGAAGCTTTCTTT.

The V gene is TRBV27, the J gene TRBJ2-7; no reliable D call. Near its end, the DNA agrees better with TRBJ2-5, so the J call may be wrong. CDR3 size: 13 residues. CDR1 and CDR2 (germline): MNHEY, SMNVEV (reference sequence). In DNA, the CDR3 is TGTGCCAGCAGTTTGAACGGAGCAGGGACCCAGTACTTC. Its protein product is CASSLNGAGTQYF.

This clonotype turned up a few times. The rearrangement joins TRBV11-2 to TRBJ1-1, with D possibly TRBD1 on 6 matching bases. Germline assignment: CDR1 SGHAT and CDR2 FQNNGV. Trimming shortened V by 1 base and J by 13 bases, and 19 bases separated the two germline ends. The CDR3 spans 14 residues. DNA for the CDR3: TGTGCCAGCAGCTTAGGTCAAGGACAGCAAAAGAGTTTCTTT. This encodes CASSLGQGQQKSFF.

V gene TRBV5-1 combines with J gene TRBJ1-2, with TRBD1 identical over 7 bases. The CDR3 length is 13 residues. Germline values: CDR1 SGHRS, CDR2 YFSETQ. Trimming removed 4 bases from V and 6 bases from J; junction bases left unmatched: 6. The CDR3 DNA is TGCGCCAGCAGCGCTAAAACAGGGGATGGCTACACCTTC. This codes for CASSAKTGDGYTF.

This clonotype was picked up a small number of times. This chain connects TRBV20-1 to TRBJ2-2, with D tentatively TRBD2 (6 bases). CDR1 DFQATT and CDR2 SNEGSKA come from the germline V gene (reference sequence). Trimming shortened V by 2 bases and J by 7 bases, and 11 bases separated the two germline ends. CDR3 size: 13 residues. In nucleotides, the CDR3 is TGCAGTGCTAGACGGCAGACTAGCGGGGAGCTGTTTTTT. This encodes CSARRQTSGELFF.

This clonotype appeared a single time. The rearrangement links TRBV5-1 to TRBJ2-1; TRBD1 agrees at 10 bases. The germline gives CDR1 SGHRS, CDR2 YFSETQ. This CDR3 has 16 residues. Unmatched junction bases numbered 7, after V lost 4 bases and J lost 3 bases. CDR3 residues: CASSPGQGSFYNEQFF. The CDR3 DNA is TGCGCCAGCAGCCCGGGACAGGGGAGTTTCTACAATGAGCAGTTCTTC.

The CDR3 spells CASTPDGGRYEQYF. CDR3 in DNA: TGTGCCAGCACGCCGGATGGGGGGCGCTACGAGCAGTACTTC. The chain is built from TRBV7-9 and TRBJ2-7; D may be TRBD1 or TRBD2 (6 bases each). Germline CDR1 is SEHNR and CDR2 is FQNEAQ (reference sequence). Trimming pared 7 bases from V and 3 bases from J, leaving 16 bases between. There are 14 residues in the CDR3.

For this clonotype: This sequence may be a read error, since a much larger clone differs from it by one base. The chain recombines TRBV28 with TRBJ2-4; 9 bases match TRBD1. From germline, CDR1 is MDHEN and CDR2 SYDVKM. The CDR3 has 12 residues. The CDR3 DNA reads as TGTGCCTGCAGTCGCACAGGGGGCACTCAGTACTTC. The encoded protein is CACSRTGGTQYF.

This clonotype was detected many times. The V and J genes are TRBV11-2 and TRBJ2-7, with unresolved D. CDR1 is SGHAT, CDR2 FQNNGV, per germline. The CDR3 runs 14 residues. Trimming shortened V by 3 bases and J by 2 bases, and 11 bases separated the two germline ends. The CDR3 region is CASSFPAAPYEQYF. CDR3 nucleotides: TGTGCCAGCAGCTTCCCTGCGGCACCCTACGAGCAGTACTTC.

There are many counts of this clonotype. The gene calls are TRBV28 and TRBJ2-1; D gene uncertain. This CDR3 comprises 11 residues. V lost 6 bases and J 9 bases, leaving 9 bases between the germline ends. Germline V gives CDR1 MDHEN, CDR2 SYDVKM. The CDR3 DNA reads TGTGCCAGCAGCTCCTGGGCTGAGCAGTTCTTC. Encoded protein: CASSSWAEQFF.

Many counts were recorded for this clonotype. The CDR3 loop is CASSLGDRGIEQFF. The CDR3 DNA is TGTGCCAGCAGCTTAGGCGACAGAGGGATTGAGCAGTTCTTC. This chain uses TRBV7-9 with TRBJ2-1, with D perhaps being TRBD1 or TRBD2 (5 bases each). Germline CDR1 is SEHNR and CDR2 is FQNEAQ (reference sequence). The CDR3 extends over 14 amino acids. V dropped 1 base and J dropped 9 bases, with 13 bases sitting between them.

The table lists this clonotype with many counts. V and J are TRBV5-1 and TRBJ2-6, with TRBD2 matching over 7 bases. V shed 0 bases and J 0 bases; nucleotides not matched to a gene: 6. The CDR3 consists of 18 residues. Germline V CDR1 and CDR2: SGHRS, YFSETQ. The CDR3 DNA reads as TGCGCCAGCAGCTTGGGCGGGGGTTACTACTCTGGGGCCAACGTCCTGACTTTC. Its protein is CASSLGGGYYSGANVLTF.

Worth noting for this clonotype: Since a much larger clone is just one base distant, this may be a read error. The chain couples TRBV12-3 or TRBV12-4 to TRBJ2-3, with 12 bases matching TRBD2. The length of the CDR3 is 16 residues. CDR3 sequence: CASTRTSGVLSDAQYF. The CDR3 DNA reads TGTGCCAGCACCCGGACTAGCGGGGTACTCTCAGATGCGCAGTATTTT.

This sequence joins TRBV7-3 and TRBJ2-1; D possibly corresponds to TRBD2 (5 bases). The CDR3 runs 13 residues. The V and J ends lost 1 base and 8 bases respectively, with 9 bases between them. Germline V gene lookup returns CDR1 SGHTA and CDR2 FQGTGA. The CDR3 sequence is CASSLNEGDEQFF. The CDR3 DNA follows: TGTGCCAGCAGCTTAAACGAGGGCGATGAGCAGTTCTTC.

This clonotype has a handful of counts. This chain uses TRBV7-2 with TRBJ1-5; 10 positions agree with TRBD1. V was pared by 1 base and J by 5 bases, with 5 bases of the junction left unmatched. From germline, CDR1 is SGHTA and CDR2 FQGNSA. The CDR3 sequence is 16 residues long. CDR3 bases: TGTGCCAGCAGCTTAGAGACAGGGGGCGCCTATCAGCCCCAGCATTTT. This sequence encodes CASSLETGGAYQPQHF.

This clonotype came up many times. V and J are TRBV6-1 and TRBJ2-5, with 10 bases lining up with TRBD2. The CDR3 totals 13 residues. Per germline, CDR1 MNHNS and CDR2 SASEGT. V lost 5 bases, J lost 5 bases, and 2 bases stayed unmatched. The CDR3 DNA reads as TGTGCCAGCAGTACGGGACTAGCGGAGACCCAGTACTTC. It encodes CASSTGLAETQYF.

This clonotype was counted at least ten times. This chain joins TRBV12-3 or TRBV12-4 and TRBJ2-1; 8 nucleotides match TRBD2. V shed 1 base and J 7 bases; nucleotides not matched to a gene: 6. The CDR3 loop spans 15 amino acids. CDR3 amino acids: CASSLVTGGLNEQFF. The CDR3, as DNA: TGTGCCAGCAGTTTAGTAACGGGGGGGCTAAATGAGCAGTTCTTC.

This clonotype was detected only once. The J gene is TRBJ1-1, the V gene TRBV20-1; D unresolved. Trimming stripped 3 bases from V and 0 bases from J, with 5 bases between. Germline CDR1 reads DFQATT; CDR2 reads SNEGSKA (reference sequence). The CDR3 runs to 12 residues. For the CDR3, the DNA is TGCAGTGCTAGTGAACTGAACACTGAAGCTTTCTTT. Translated: CSASELNTEAFF.

Regarding this clonotype: One end of the junction varies from germline; a read error may be responsible. The chain uses TRBV19 and TRBJ1-2, with 7 bases matching TRBD1. The germline V gene encodes CDR1 LNHDA and CDR2 SQIVND (reference sequence). This CDR3 region has 13 residues. DNA for the CDR3: TGTGCCAGTGGTATCCGGGACAGTCCTGGCTACACCTTC. Protein sequence: CASGIRDSPGYTF.

Details on this clonotype: The junction and the germline gene differ at one end; a read error may be behind it. The CDR3: CANSQDGNIQYF. The CDR3 DNA follows: TGTGCCAACAGCCAAGATGGGAACATTCAGTACTTC. V usage is TRBV3-1 and J usage is TRBJ2-4; D unclear. Germline V gene data show CDR1 as LGHDT and CDR2 as YNNKEL (reference sequence). There are 12 residues in the CDR3.

This clonotype appeared many times. This rearrangement joins TRBV5-6 to TRBJ1-5, with 8 positions matching TRBD1. The V and J ends lost 4 bases and 7 bases, in that order; junction bases with no gene match: 10. From germline, CDR1 is SGHDT and CDR2 YYEEEE. The CDR3 runs 15 residues. The CDR3 region is CASSPWTGSGQPQHF. CDR3 bases: TGTGCCAGCAGCCCCTGGACAGGGTCAGGACAGCCCCAGCATTTT.

This clonotype has just a few counts. The genes are TRBV11-2 and TRBJ2-1; D is unresolved. The CDR3 length is 15 residues. Per the germline V gene, CDR1 is SGHAT and CDR2 is FQNNGV. V lost 5 bases and J 2 bases, leaving 13 bases between the germline ends. The CDR3 coding sequence is TGTGCCAGCAGCCCTGGGCGCCTGACCTACAATGAGCAGTTCTTC. This translates into CASSPGRLTYNEQFF.

The rearrangement links TRBV28 to TRBJ2-5; D remains unclear. Germline loops: CDR1 MDHEN, CDR2 SYDVKM. Trimming stripped 6 bases from V and 0 bases from J, with 11 bases between. This CDR3 region has 14 residues. The CDR3, as DNA: TGTGCCAGCAGCCAAAGGGTCGACCAAGAGACCCAGTACTTC. Encoded protein: CASSQRVDQETQYF.

About this clonotype: This CDR3 fails to terminate in the conserved phenylalanine or tryptophan, so it likely reflects a read error. This chain uses TRBV20-1 with TRBJ1-1; a possible D gene is TRBD1 (5 bases). This CDR3 has 12 amino acids. V lost 5 bases, J lost 0 bases, and 7 bases lay in between. Germline V gene data show CDR1 as DFQATT and CDR2 as SNEGSKA (reference sequence). CDR3 in amino acids: CSAWTLNTEAFV. The CDR3 nucleotides read TGCAGTGCTTGGACACTGAACACTGAAGCTTTCGTT.

About this clonotype itself: A much more abundant neighbour one base away suggests this may be a read error. The chain recombines TRBV27 with TRBJ1-1, with D possibly being TRBD1 (6 bases). The length of the CDR3 is 12 residues. CDR1 is MNHEY, CDR2 SMNVEV, per germline (reference sequence). The V end was cut by 5 bases, the J end by 4 bases, with 8 bases between. CDR3 nucleotide sequence: TGTGCCAGCAGTGACAGGCGCACTGAAGCTTTCTTT. Translation gives CASSDRRTEAFF.